Presented here are 10 T cell receptor beta chains from one specimen sequenced in a study of blood T cell repertoires in COVID-19. TCRdb keeps only in-frame clones here, not all; method: immunoSEQ multiplex PCR. Altogether tens of thousands of clones are present, about four fifths being singletons, with the ten largest covering around 25%. The specimen was peripheral blood. The receptors originated from a human donor in a cohort sampled during active COVID-19.

The chain uses TRBV29-1 and TRBJ1-2; a weak D match, TRBD1 (6 bases). V lost 4 bases to trimming and J lost 1 base, with 10 bases between them. The CDR3 length is 13 residues. Germline lookup yields CDR1 SQVTM and CDR2 ANQGSEA. The chain's CDR3 is CSVGKGDNYGYTF. Written as DNA, the CDR3 is TGCAGCGTTGGCAAGGGGGATAACTATGGCTACACCTTC.

On this clone itself: Germline is not matched at one junction end, which may reflect a read error. The rearrangement joins TRBV7-2 to TRBJ1-4; D is uncertain. This CDR3 comprises 16 residues. Germline CDR1 and CDR2: SGHTA and FQGNSA. CDR3 DNA sequence: TGTGCCAGCAGCGTAGCCGCGGGCGGCACTAATGAAAAACTGTTTTTT. It codes for CASSVAAGGTNEKLFF.

This clone was picked up a small number of times. The chain carries TRBV4-1 and TRBJ2-7; possibly TRBD2 for D (6 bases). V lost 0 bases, J lost 7 bases, and 13 bases lay in between. CDR1 MGHRA and CDR2 YSYEKL come from the germline V gene. The CDR3 is 14 amino acids. The CDR3 DNA reads as TGCGCCAGCAGCCAAGATGCAGGGAGGAGGGAGCAGTACTTC. The encoded protein is CASSQDAGRREQYF.

This chain links TRBV28 with TRBJ2-7; D is unclear. V was clipped by 8 bases and J by 1 base, with 9 bases between them. This CDR3 contains 12 residues. Germline V CDR1 and CDR2: MDHEN, SYDVKM. The DNA for the CDR3 is TGTGCCAGCCAGACATATTCCTACGAGCAGTACTTC. This codes for CASQTYSYEQYF. The full variable domain, in which reference TRBV28 and TRBJ2-7 provide the parts outside the CDR3, is DVKVTQSSRYLVKRTGEKVFLECVQDMDHENMFWYRQDPGLGLRLIYFSYDVKMKEKGDIPEGYSVSREKKERFSLILESASTNQTSMYLCASQTYSYEQYFGPGTRLTVT.

The V and J genes are TRBV15 and TRBJ1-3, with D possibly being TRBD1 (5 bases). Between the trimmed V and J ends, which lost 5 bases and 0 bases, there was a span of 20 bases. From germline, CDR1 is LNHNV and CDR2 YYDKDF (reference sequence). The CDR3 is made up of 18 amino acids. The CDR3 reads CATSPFGQGSSSGNTIYF. The CDR3 coding sequence is TGTGCCACCAGCCCCTTTGGGCAGGGTTCTTCCTCTGGAAACACCATATATTTT.

The chain links TRBV14 to TRBJ2-1; the match to TRBD2 covers 14 bases. The length of the CDR3 is 16 residues. The V gene end was trimmed by 4 bases and the J gene end by 10 bases; junction bases not matched to a gene: 9. Germline values: CDR1 SGHDN, CDR2 FVKESK. This chain's CDR3 is CASSPTGTSGRWEQFF. The DNA of the CDR3 is TGTGCCAGCAGCCCTACTGGGACTAGCGGGAGATGGGAGCAGTTCTTC.

J is TRBJ2-1 and V is TRBV6-2 or TRBV6-3; TRBD2 agrees at 10 bases. The trim removed 4 bases at V and 6 bases at J, leaving 3 bases unmatched. The length of the CDR3 is 14 residues. Germline V lookup: CDR1 MNHEY, CDR2 SVGEGT. CDR3 DNA sequence: TGTGCCAGCAGTTTGGGACTAGCGTCCAATGAGCAGTTCTTC. As protein: CASSLGLASNEQFF.

The V and J genes are TRBV24-1 and TRBJ2-1; 10 bases line up with TRBD2. The junction had 4 bases not matched to a gene; V was cut back by 4 bases and J by 5 bases. The germline V gene encodes CDR1 KGHDR and CDR2 SFDVKD. The CDR3 spans 15 residues. CDR3 bases: TGTGCCACCAGTGAAGGGACTAGCGTAGACAATGAGCAGTTCTTC. Encoded protein: CATSEGTSVDNEQFF.

V is TRBV10-3 and J is TRBJ1-1, with D perhaps matching TRBD1 (5 bases). Germline CDR1 is ENHRY and CDR2 is SYGVKD. The V end was cut by 11 bases, the J end by 4 bases, with 20 bases between. The length of the CDR3 is 14 residues. CDR3 sequence: CASYKAGGLTEAFF. CDR3 DNA sequence: TGTGCCTCCTACAAAGCTGGGGGACTCACTGAAGCTTTCTTT.

In DNA, the CDR3 is TGCGCCAGCAGCTTGGACAGGGGATTGAACACTGAAGCTTTCTTT. Its protein product is CASSLDRGLNTEAFF. The rearrangement uses TRBV5-1 and TRBJ1-1; 7 nucleotides align to TRBD1. This CDR3 region has 15 residues. The germline V gene encodes CDR1 SGHRS and CDR2 YFSETQ. Trimming at V came to 0 bases and at J to 0 bases, leaving 2 bases not matched to a gene.